This T cell receptor (beta chain) was captured in a study of CD8 T cells in Susac syndrome. The germline V and J ends were trimmed by 2 bases and 9 bases, with 11 bases remaining between them. The CDR3 consists of 13 residues. The germline gives CDR1 MRHNA, CDR2 SNTAGT. An input of roughly 0.45 to 1 ug of RNA was subjected to reverse transcription using random hexamers. TCRdb redid the calling of the immunoSEQ multiplex PCR reads with MiXCR, one entry per CDR3 protein. This table has about 400,000 distinct CDR3 sequences, 75% to 90% appearing once. The sample was CD8+ T cells from PBMCs. The V gene is TRBV6-4, the J gene TRBJ1-5; no clear D gene. The receptor was derived from a human donor with multiple sclerosis. CDR3 amino acids: CASSDTSNGPQHF. The CDR3 DNA reads as TGTGCCAGCAGTGACACCTCAAACGGGCCCCAGCATTTT.